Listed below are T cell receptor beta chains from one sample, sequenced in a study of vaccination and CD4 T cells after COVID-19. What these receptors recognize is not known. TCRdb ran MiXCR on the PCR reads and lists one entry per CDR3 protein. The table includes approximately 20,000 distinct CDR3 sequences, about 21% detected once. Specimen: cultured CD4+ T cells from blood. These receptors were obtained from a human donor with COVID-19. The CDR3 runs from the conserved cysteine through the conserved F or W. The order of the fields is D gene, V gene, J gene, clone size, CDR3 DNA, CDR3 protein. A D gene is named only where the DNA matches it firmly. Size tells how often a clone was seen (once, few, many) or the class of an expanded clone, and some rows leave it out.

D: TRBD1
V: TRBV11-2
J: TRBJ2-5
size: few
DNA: TGTGCCAGCCGAGATGGGAAACAGGGGGCGATCCAAGAGACCCAGTACTTC
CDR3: CASRDGKQGAIQETQYF

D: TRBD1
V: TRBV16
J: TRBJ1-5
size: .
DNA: TGTGCCAGCAGCCTCTCCTCCGGGACAGGGGGGACCCAGCATTTT
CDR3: CASSLSSGTGGTQHF

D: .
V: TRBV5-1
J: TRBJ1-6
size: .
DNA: TGCGCCAGCAGCAACAGGCAGGGATCCTCCTATAATTCACCCCTCCACTTT
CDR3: CASSNRQGSSYNSPLHF

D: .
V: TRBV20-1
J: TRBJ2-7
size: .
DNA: TGCAGTGGGAGGGGTGTTACCCCCTACGAGCAGTACTTC
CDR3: CSGRGVTPYEQYF

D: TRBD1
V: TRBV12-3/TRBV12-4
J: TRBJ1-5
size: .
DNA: TGTGCCAGCAGAGAGAACAGGGGTGGCCAGCCCCAGCATTTT
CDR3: CASRENRGGQPQHF

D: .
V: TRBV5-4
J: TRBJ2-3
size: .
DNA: TGTGCCAGCAGCTCTCACTCGACGGGGGATGAGCAGTATTTT
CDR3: CASSSHSTGDEQYF

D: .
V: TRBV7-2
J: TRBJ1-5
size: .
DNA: TGTGCCAGCAGCCGATTGGGCAGCAATCAGCCCCAGCATTTT
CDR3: CASSRLGSNQPQHF

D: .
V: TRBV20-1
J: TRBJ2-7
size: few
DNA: TGCAGTGCTAGAGGTGGGGCAATGAGACGGGGCTTCTACGAGCAGTACTTC
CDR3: CSARGGAMRRGFYEQYF

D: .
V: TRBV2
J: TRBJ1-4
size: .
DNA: TGTGCCAGCAGCGTAGATGGTAGAAATGAAAAACTGTTTTTT
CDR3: CASSVDGRNEKLFF

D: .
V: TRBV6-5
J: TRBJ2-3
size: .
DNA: TGTGCCAGCAGTTACTCGAAGGGGAGGGGGGGCCAGGGCACAGATACGCAGTATTTT
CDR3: CASSYSKGRGGQGTDTQYF

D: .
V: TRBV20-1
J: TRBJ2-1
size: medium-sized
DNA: TGCAGTGCTAGACTCCCCGTGGGGTCCCCGATCTTC
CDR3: CSARLPVGSPIF

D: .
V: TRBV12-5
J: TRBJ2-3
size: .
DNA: TGTGCTAGTGGTTTGGGGCAGGGCACAGATACGCAGTATTTT
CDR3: CASGLGQGTDTQYF

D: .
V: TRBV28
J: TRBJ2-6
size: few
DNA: TGTGCCAGCAGGCCAGAGACTTTTGGGGCCAACGTCCTGACTTTC
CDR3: CASRPETFGANVLTF

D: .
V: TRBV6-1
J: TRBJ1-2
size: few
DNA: TGTGCCAGCAGACCAACGGACGGGGCCTTGCGGTATGGCTACACCTTC
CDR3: CASRPTDGALRYGYTF

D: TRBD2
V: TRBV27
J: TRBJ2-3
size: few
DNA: TGTGCCAGCAACGGCGGGGGGGTAGATACGCAGTATTTT
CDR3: CASNGGGVDTQYF

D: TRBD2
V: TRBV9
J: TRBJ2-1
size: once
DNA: TGTGCCAGCAGTACTCGACTAGCCGGGGACTACAATGAGCAGTTCTTC
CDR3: CASSTRLAGDYNEQFF

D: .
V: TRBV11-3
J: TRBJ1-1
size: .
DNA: TGTGCCAGCAGCTCTGGGGGGAGCGCCGGTTGGAACACTGAAGCTTTCTTT
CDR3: CASSSGGSAGWNTEAFF

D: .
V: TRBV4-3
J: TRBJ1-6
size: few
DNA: TGCGCCAGCAGCCAAGATCTTGGCCAGATCCCCTCACCCCTCCACTTT
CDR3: CASSQDLGQIPSPLHF

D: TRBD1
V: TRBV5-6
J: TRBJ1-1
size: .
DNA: TGTGCCAGCAGCTTTGGGGCAGGGGGCACTGAAGCTTTCTTT
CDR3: CASSFGAGGTEAFF

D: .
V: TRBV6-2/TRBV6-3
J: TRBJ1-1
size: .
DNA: TGTGCCAGCAGCTCTCCACACGATCACACTGAAGCTTTCTTT
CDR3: CASSSPHDHTEAFF

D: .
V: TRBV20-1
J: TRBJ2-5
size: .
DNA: TGCAGTGCTAGAGGGACGGGGTTGGCGGCCCAGTACTTC
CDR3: CSARGTGLAAQYF

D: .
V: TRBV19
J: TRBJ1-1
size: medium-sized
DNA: TGTGCCAGTAGTAAGAGCACAGGGAGCGCTGAAGCTTTCTTT
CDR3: CASSKSTGSAEAFF

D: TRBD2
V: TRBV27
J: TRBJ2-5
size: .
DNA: TGTGCCAGCACCTCGACTAGCGGGGGGTGGAAGACCCAGTACTTC
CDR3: CASTSTSGGWKTQYF

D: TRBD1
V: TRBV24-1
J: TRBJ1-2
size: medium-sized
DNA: TGTGCCACCAGTGATCGGACAGGGGAAGACTATGGCTACACCTTC
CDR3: CATSDRTGEDYGYTF

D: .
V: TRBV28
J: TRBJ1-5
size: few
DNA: TGTGCCAGCACTAGTGGTGGCAATCAGCCCCAGCATTTT
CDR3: CASTSGGNQPQHF

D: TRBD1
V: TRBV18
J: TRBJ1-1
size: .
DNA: TGTGCCAGCTCACTCGTAGGGACAGCCACAACTTTCTTT
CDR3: CASSLVGTATTFF

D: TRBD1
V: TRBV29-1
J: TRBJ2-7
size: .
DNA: TGCAGCATAATGATGACAGGGGTCAACGAGCAGTACTTC
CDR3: CSIMMTGVNEQYF

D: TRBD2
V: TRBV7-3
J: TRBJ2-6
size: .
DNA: TGTGCCAGCAGTCGAAGGCCCCGGGGGGTCGAGAGCTCTGGGGCCAACGTCCTGACTTTC
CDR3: CASSRRPRGVESSGANVLTF

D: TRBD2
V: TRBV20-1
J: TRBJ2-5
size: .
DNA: TGCAGTGCTAGAGTAGTTAGCGGGGGCTCGGGGGAGACCCAGTACTTC
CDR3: CSARVVSGGSGETQYF

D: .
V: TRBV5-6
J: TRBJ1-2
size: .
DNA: TGTGCCAGCAGCTTCGGCAGAATAAACTATGGCTACACCTTC
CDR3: CASSFGRINYGYTF

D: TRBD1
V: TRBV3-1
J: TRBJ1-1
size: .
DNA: TGTGCCAGCGGAGGGGGCCTTGACACTGAAGCTTTCTTT
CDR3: CASGGGLDTEAFF

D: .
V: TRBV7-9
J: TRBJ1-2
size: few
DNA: TGTGCCAGCAGCAGGCCGCATGGCTACACCTTC
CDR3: CASSRPHGYTF

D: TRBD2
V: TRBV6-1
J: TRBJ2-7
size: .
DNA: TGTGCCAGCAGGCCGACTAGCGGGGAAGCCTACGAGCAGTACTTC
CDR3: CASRPTSGEAYEQYF

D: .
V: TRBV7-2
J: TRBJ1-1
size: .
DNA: TGTGCCAGCAGCTTATTAGGTGGGAACACTGAAGCTTTCTTT
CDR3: CASSLLGGNTEAFF

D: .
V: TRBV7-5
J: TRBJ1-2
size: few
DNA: .
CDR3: CISVPEAYPGRVAPYGYTF

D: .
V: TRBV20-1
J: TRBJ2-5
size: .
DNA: TGCAGTGCTAGAGGTCAGAAAGACACCCAGTACTTC
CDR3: CSARGQKDTQYF

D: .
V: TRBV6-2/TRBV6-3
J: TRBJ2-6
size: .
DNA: TGTGCCAGCAGTTACAACTCGCTAGGGGCCAACGTCCTGACTTTC
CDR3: CASSYNSLGANVLTF

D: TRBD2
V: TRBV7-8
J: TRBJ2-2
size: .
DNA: TGTGCCAGCAGCTTTGGGGGGGGGAACACCGGGGAGCTGTTTTTT
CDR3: CASSFGGGNTGELFF

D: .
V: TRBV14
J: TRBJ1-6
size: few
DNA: TGTGCCAGCAGCCAAGAGACAGACGTTTCGCCCCTCCACTTT
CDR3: CASSQETDVSPLHF

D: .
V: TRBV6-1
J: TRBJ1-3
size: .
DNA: TGTGCCAGCAGTGAAGGGTGGGGGAACTCTGGAAACACCATATATTTT
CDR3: CASSEGWGNSGNTIYF

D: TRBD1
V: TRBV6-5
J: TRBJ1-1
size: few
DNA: TGTGCCAGCAGTTACTCGAAGGGACAGCCTAGGGACATGAACACTGAAGCTTTCTTT
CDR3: CASSYSKGQPRDMNTEAFF

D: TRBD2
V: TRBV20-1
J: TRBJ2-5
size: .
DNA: TGCAGTGCTAAGATGGGACTAGCGGGCCAAGAGACCCAGTACTTC
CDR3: CSAKMGLAGQETQYF